This T cell receptor (beta chain) stems from a study of shared clonotypes between healthy human individuals. A note on this clone: What it recognizes is unknown.

Study-wide findings and caveats: Clonotypes not shared had lower generation probabilities than those common to all four donors. Deeper or shallower sequencing was expected to change how clonotypes are shared among donors.

It was into CD45RA+ naive and CD45RA-negative memory subsets that the CD4+ cells were split. In the study's own analysis: Owing to the provision of junction-only sequences devoid of quality scores by immunoSEQ, filtering differed. The repertoire was sequenced with immunoSEQ multiplex PCR; TCRdb's copy has only in-frame clones and lacks some. V and J calls and clone size are as listed in that table; D and trimming were resolved from the DNA. The repertoire has about 2,500,000 clones, around 94% of them found once; the top ten carry roughly 0.14%. The source of this sequence is a man younger than 30 in good health. Sequencing was done on a sample of naive CD4+ T cells sorted from blood. The sample's subset: CD45RA+ positively selected.

In nucleotides, the CDR3 is TGTGCCAGCAGTCGTTCCGGGACACGGTTTGGCTACACCTTC. Protein product: CASSRSGTRFGYTF. The gene calls are TRBV2 and TRBJ1-2, with D possibly matching TRBD1 (6 bases). With 5 bases removed from V and 7 bases from J, the gap between germline ends came to 17 bases. Germline values: CDR1 SNHLY, CDR2 FYNNEI. CDR3 size: 14 residues.